Sequencing of this T cell receptor (beta chain) was carried out in a study of T cells expressing NK-cell markers. Across the study: Sorted T-cell subsets CD3+CD56+NKG2C+, CD3+CD56+NKG2C- and CD3+CD56-NKG2C+ were TCR beta-sequenced. Among eight sequenced donors, seven carried HCMV seropositivity while one was seronegative.

From the 5' RACE reads, TCRdb lists one entry per CDR3 protein and no DNA. This specimen shows approximately 460,000 distinct CDR3 sequences; the ten leading clones hold 7.3%. Comments on this clonotype: Its matching antigen is unknown.

Study results and caveats: NKG2C+ dominant clonotype frequencies in six or seven donors were roughly 1.0-7.0% of CD8+ T cells.

This CDR3 is 14 amino acids long. This receptor was taken from a woman aged 18 to 75 in good health. Sequencing input: blood T cells: a sorted CD56 or NKG2C T cell subset, CD4+ or CD8+ T cells, or bulk PBMC T cells (not recorded which). This chain connects TRBV12-3 or TRBV12-4 to TRBJ1-6; TCRdb's D call, TRBD1, is unchecked because there is no DNA. This CDR3 is CASTPGTGASPLHF.